This T cell receptor beta chain emerged from a study of blood T cells in healthy people across ages. Overall study: In model experiments, template switching was able to capture about one barcoded beta molecule for every two T cells that were present.

Healthy Russian Caucasian donors spanned ages about 6 to 90 years. The CDR3 covers 14 residues. The germline V gene encodes CDR1 LGHDT and CDR2 YNNKEL (reference sequence). V lost 5 bases and J 7 bases, leaving 15 bases between the germline ends. It was with a sample-barcoded 5' primer and a J-beta primer mix that a second PCR of roughly 7 to 12 cycles was run. TCRdb fed the 5' RACE reads into MiXCR, producing one record per CDR3 protein. Among roughly 1,300,000 distinct CDR3 sequences listed, 59% were seen once. This clonotype was picked up one time. This receptor was obtained from a man in his late teens or twenties in good health. Sequenced input: blood. This rearrangement joins TRBV3-1 to TRBJ2-4; the D call may be TRBD1 or TRBD2 (5 bases each). CDR3 loop: CASSNNPGTNIQYF. CDR3 DNA sequence: TGTGCCAGCAGCAACAACCCCGGGACGAACATTCAGTACTTC.